The T cell receptor (beta chain) under discussion was sequenced for a study of blood T cell repertoires in COVID-19. Study summary: PBMCs, B-cell-depleted T cells, or T cells provided the cDNA or gDNA that made up the material.

While infection was still active, Seattle patients were enrolled and then followed longitudinally. Per germline, CDR1 KGHSH and CDR2 LQKENI. J was trimmed by 7 bases and V by 0 bases; bases with no gene match: 7. The CDR3 runs 16 residues. This table comes from immunoSEQ multiplex PCR, and its TCRdb copy is limited to in-frame clones, with some not included. The data show almost 400,000 clones, about 87% seen once. Sequencing used peripheral blood. The V gene is TRBV18, the J gene TRBJ1-3; 9 bases map to TRBD1. The origin of this receptor is a woman aged 60-75 years with COVID-19, enrolled during active disease. The CDR3 region is CASSPPSGTGYNTIYF. CDR3 sequence (DNA): TGTGCCAGCTCACCACCGTCGGGGACAGGGTATAACACCATATATTTT.